A selection of T cell receptor beta chains follows, all from one sample in a study of cytomegalovirus exposure and HLA in healthy donors. TCRdb's copy holds only in-frame clones and misses some; the assay was immunoSEQ multiplex PCR. This table has 82,000 or so clones, roughly a tenth appearing once. The sample was PBMCs. The receptors were gathered from a man aged 55-75 years in good health and CMV-seropositive. Both conserved end residues are part of each CDR3. Each record gives: V gene, J gene, D gene, clone size, CDR3 DNA, CDR3 protein. D genes are given only for firm matches. Where a row states a size, it is once, few, many or the class of an expanded clone; other rows omit it.

v_gene: TRBV30; j_gene: TRBJ2-1; d_gene: NA; abundance: NA; CDR3nt: TGTGCCTGGAGTTTCCGGTATAGAGGAACCAATGAGCAGTTCTTC; CDR3aa: CAWSFRYRGTNEQFF
v_gene: TRBV11-3; j_gene: TRBJ2-5; d_gene: TRBD2; abundance: few; CDR3nt: TGTGCCAGCAGCTTACGGGGGGGACCCCAAGAGACCCAGTACTTC; CDR3aa: CASSLRGGPQETQYF
v_gene: TRBV30; j_gene: TRBJ1-2; d_gene: NA; abundance: few; CDR3nt: TGTGCCTGGAGCGCCTCAGGGGAGGGTGGCTACACCTTC; CDR3aa: CAWSASGEGGYTF
v_gene: TRBV10-1; j_gene: TRBJ2-6; d_gene: NA; abundance: few; CDR3nt: TGCGCCAGCCAGGTCCTCTCTGGGGCCAACGTCCTGACTTTC; CDR3aa: CASQVLSGANVLTF
v_gene: TRBV30; j_gene: TRBJ2-1; d_gene: NA; abundance: few; CDR3nt: TGTGCCTGGGCCAGGGGCATCTACAATGAGCAGTTCTTC; CDR3aa: CAWARGIYNEQFF
v_gene: TRBV28; j_gene: TRBJ1-6; d_gene: TRBD1; abundance: NA; CDR3nt: TGTGCCAGCCGCTCAGGGGGCAGCGCACCCCTCCACTTT; CDR3aa: CASRSGGSAPLHF
v_gene: TRBV2; j_gene: TRBJ1-1; d_gene: NA; abundance: NA; CDR3nt: TGTGCCAGCAGTGAGGGGGGGTACACTGAAGCTTTCTTT; CDR3aa: CASSEGGYTEAFF
v_gene: TRBV9; j_gene: TRBJ1-6; d_gene: TRBD1; abundance: many; CDR3nt: TGTGCCAGCAGCGACACAGGGGGCAATTCACCCCTCCACTTT; CDR3aa: CASSDTGGNSPLHF
v_gene: TRBV27; j_gene: TRBJ2-3; d_gene: TRBD2; abundance: few; CDR3nt: TGTGCCAGCAGTCCGTCTAGCGGGAGGGGGTTCGGCACAGATACGCAGTATTTT; CDR3aa: CASSPSSGRGFGTDTQYF
v_gene: TRBV7-2; j_gene: TRBJ1-2; d_gene: NA; abundance: NA; CDR3nt: TGTGCCAGCAGCTTAGCATCAGGGGCCAATGGCTACACCTTC; CDR3aa: CASSLASGANGYTF
v_gene: TRBV5-1; j_gene: TRBJ2-7; d_gene: NA; abundance: NA; CDR3nt: TGCGCCAGCAGCTTCGCGGGCGCACCTCCCTACGAGCAGTACTTC; CDR3aa: CASSFAGAPPYEQYF
v_gene: TRBV5-1; j_gene: TRBJ2-1; d_gene: NA; abundance: few; CDR3nt: TGCGCCAGCAGCTGGGCCCCACACAATGAGCAGTTCTTC; CDR3aa: CASSWAPHNEQFF
v_gene: TRBV5-1; j_gene: TRBJ1-5; d_gene: NA; abundance: NA; CDR3nt: TGCGCCAGCAGCTTGGGCTCGGGGGATGCGGGCAATCAGCCCCAGCATTTT; CDR3aa: CASSLGSGDAGNQPQHF
v_gene: TRBV30; j_gene: TRBJ1-1; d_gene: NA; abundance: NA; CDR3nt: TGTGCCTGGAGAAGCTCACGCGACACTGAAGCTTTCTTT; CDR3aa: CAWRSSRDTEAFF
v_gene: TRBV5-1; j_gene: TRBJ1-3; d_gene: NA; abundance: NA; CDR3nt: TGCGCCAGCACCCCGGGGAGGGGAGGAAACACCATATATTTT; CDR3aa: CASTPGRGGNTIYF
v_gene: TRBV10-2; j_gene: TRBJ1-2; d_gene: NA; abundance: NA; CDR3nt: TGCGCCAGCAGTAACACGGGAAACTATGGCTACACCTTC; CDR3aa: CASSNTGNYGYTF
v_gene: TRBV10-3; j_gene: TRBJ2-5; d_gene: NA; abundance: few; CDR3nt: TGTGCCATCAGCGTGGGACAACAAGAGACCCAGTACTTC; CDR3aa: CAISVGQQETQYF
v_gene: TRBV27; j_gene: TRBJ1-1; d_gene: NA; abundance: few; CDR3nt: TGTGCCAGCAGTTTAAGGGGGAAGGTGGACACTGAAGCTTTCTTT; CDR3aa: CASSLRGKVDTEAFF
v_gene: TRBV30; j_gene: TRBJ1-1; d_gene: TRBD1; abundance: NA; CDR3nt: TGTGCCTGGCAGGGGGACACTGAAGCTTTCTTT; CDR3aa: CAWQGDTEAFF
v_gene: TRBV15; j_gene: TRBJ2-5; d_gene: NA; abundance: few; CDR3nt: TGTGCCACCAGCCCCCGAGTTCAAGAGACCCAGTACTTC; CDR3aa: CATSPRVQETQYF
v_gene: TRBV28; j_gene: TRBJ1-2; d_gene: TRBD1; abundance: few; CDR3nt: TGTGCCAGCAGTTTCCCGGACAGGGGAGGCTACACCTTC; CDR3aa: CASSFPDRGGYTF
v_gene: TRBV7-9; j_gene: TRBJ1-1; d_gene: NA; abundance: NA; CDR3nt: TGTGCCAGCAGCTTAGGGAGCACTGAAGCTTTCTTT; CDR3aa: CASSLGSTEAFF
v_gene: TRBV15; j_gene: TRBJ2-5; d_gene: NA; abundance: NA; CDR3nt: TGTGCCACCAGCAGAGATCCGGGAGAGACCCAGTACTTC; CDR3aa: CATSRDPGETQYF
v_gene: TRBV10-2; j_gene: TRBJ1-6; d_gene: NA; abundance: few; CDR3nt: TGCGCCAGCAGTGAGGTCCCAGGGAATTCACCCCTCCACTTT; CDR3aa: CASSEVPGNSPLHF
v_gene: TRBV28; j_gene: TRBJ2-7; d_gene: TRBD2; abundance: few; CDR3nt: TGTGCCAGCAGTTTCAGGGGACTAGCGGGAGGTCGCGAGCAGTACTTC; CDR3aa: CASSFRGLAGGREQYF
v_gene: TRBV7-8; j_gene: TRBJ1-5; d_gene: NA; abundance: few; CDR3nt: TGTGCCAGCAGCTTAGCCGTGAATCAGCCCCAGCATTTT; CDR3aa: CASSLAVNQPQHF
v_gene: TRBV4-1; j_gene: TRBJ2-3; d_gene: TRBD2; abundance: few; CDR3nt: TGCGCCAGCAGCCGGGGGGTAGCGGGGGGTTACACAGATACGCAGTATTTT; CDR3aa: CASSRGVAGGYTDTQYF
v_gene: TRBV5-1; j_gene: TRBJ2-2; d_gene: NA; abundance: NA; CDR3nt: TGCGCCAGCAGCTTTGGTGGCAACACCGGGGAGCTGTTTTTT; CDR3aa: CASSFGGNTGELFF
v_gene: TRBV30; j_gene: TRBJ2-1; d_gene: NA; abundance: few; CDR3nt: TGTGCCTGGAGCCCTACAGGGTTTAGGGTCTTC; CDR3aa: CAWSPTGFRVF
v_gene: TRBV5-8; j_gene: TRBJ1-3; d_gene: TRBD1; abundance: NA; CDR3nt: TGTGCCAGCAGCCTCGGGACAGTCACGGACACCATATATTTT; CDR3aa: CASSLGTVTDTIYF
v_gene: TRBV6-1; j_gene: TRBJ1-1; d_gene: NA; abundance: few; CDR3nt: TGTGCCAGCAGTGCCGGCCCGCAGGGGCAATACACTGAAGCTTTCTTT; CDR3aa: CASSAGPQGQYTEAFF
v_gene: TRBV6-1; j_gene: TRBJ2-5; d_gene: TRBD2; abundance: NA; CDR3nt: TGTGCCAGCATCCTAGCGGGAGGGCCGGAGACCCAGTACTTC; CDR3aa: CASILAGGPETQYF